The subject of this entry is one TCR beta chain. These data are taken from a study of control samples from healthy donors and cancer patients. Sequenced by immunoSEQ multiplex PCR; TCRdb stores in-frame clones only, minus some. The sample holds 150,000 to 200,000 clones; roughly 90% are singletons and the top ten take roughly 1.5%. This sequence was found in a woman aged 50 to 60 in good health. Sequenced sample: blood.

The CDR3 DNA follows: TGTGCCAGCAGCGCGGGGCGGGTGAACACTGAAGCTTTCTTT. As protein: CASSAGRVNTEAFF. This chain links TRBV11-3 with TRBJ1-1, with a tentative D call TRBD1 (5 bases). The CDR3 runs 14 residues. CDR1 SGHNT and CDR2 YENEEA come from the germline V gene. V lost 5 bases and J lost 0, with 10 bases in between. The variable domain in full, with the rest retrieved from reference TRBV11-3 and TRBJ1-1, is EAGVVQSPRYKIIEKKQPVAFWCNPISGHNTLYWYLQNLGQGPELLIRYENEEAVDDSQLPKDRFSAERLKGVDSTLKIQPAELGDSAVYLCASSAGRVNTEAFFGQGTRLTVV.